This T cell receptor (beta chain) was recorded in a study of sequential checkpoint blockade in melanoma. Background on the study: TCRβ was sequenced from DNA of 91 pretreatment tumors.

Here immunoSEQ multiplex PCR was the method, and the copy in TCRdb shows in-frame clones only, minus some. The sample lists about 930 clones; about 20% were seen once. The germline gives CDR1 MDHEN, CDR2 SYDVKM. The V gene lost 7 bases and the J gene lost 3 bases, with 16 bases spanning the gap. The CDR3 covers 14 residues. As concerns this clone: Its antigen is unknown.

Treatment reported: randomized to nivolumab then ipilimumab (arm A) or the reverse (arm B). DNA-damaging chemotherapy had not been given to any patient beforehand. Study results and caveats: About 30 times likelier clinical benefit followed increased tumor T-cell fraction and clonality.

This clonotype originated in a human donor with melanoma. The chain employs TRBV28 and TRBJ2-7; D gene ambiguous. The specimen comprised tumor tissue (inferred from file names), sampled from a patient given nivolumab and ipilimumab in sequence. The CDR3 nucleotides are TGTGCCAGCACCACCGGCAAGGGTATCTACGAGCAGTACTTC. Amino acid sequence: CASTTGKGIYEQYF.